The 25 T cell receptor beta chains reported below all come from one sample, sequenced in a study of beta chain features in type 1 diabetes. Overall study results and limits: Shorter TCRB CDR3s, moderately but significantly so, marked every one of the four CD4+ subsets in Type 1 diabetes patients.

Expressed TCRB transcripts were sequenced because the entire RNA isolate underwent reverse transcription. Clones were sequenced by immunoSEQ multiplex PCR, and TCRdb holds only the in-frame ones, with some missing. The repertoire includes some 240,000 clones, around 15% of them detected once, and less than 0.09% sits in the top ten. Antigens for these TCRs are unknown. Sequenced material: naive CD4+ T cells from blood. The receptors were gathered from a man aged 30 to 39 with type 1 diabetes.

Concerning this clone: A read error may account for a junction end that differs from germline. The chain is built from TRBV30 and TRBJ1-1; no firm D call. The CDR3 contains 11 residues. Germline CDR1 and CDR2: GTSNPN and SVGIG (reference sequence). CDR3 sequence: CARRETNEAFF. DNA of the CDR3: TGTGCCAGGAGGGAGACGAACGAAGCTTTCTTT. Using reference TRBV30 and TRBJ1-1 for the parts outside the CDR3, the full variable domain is SQTIHQWPATLVQPVGSPLSLECTVEGTSNPNLYWYRQAAGRGLQLLFYSVGIGQISSEVPQNLSASRPQDRQFILSSKKLLLSDSGFYLCARRETNEAFFGQGTRLTVV.

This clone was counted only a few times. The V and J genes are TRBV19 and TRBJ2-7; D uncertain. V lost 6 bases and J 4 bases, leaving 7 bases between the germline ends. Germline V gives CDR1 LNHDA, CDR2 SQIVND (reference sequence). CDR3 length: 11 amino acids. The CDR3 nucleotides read TGTGCCAGTAGCCCCAGGTACGAGCAGTACTTC. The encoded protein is CASSPRYEQYF.

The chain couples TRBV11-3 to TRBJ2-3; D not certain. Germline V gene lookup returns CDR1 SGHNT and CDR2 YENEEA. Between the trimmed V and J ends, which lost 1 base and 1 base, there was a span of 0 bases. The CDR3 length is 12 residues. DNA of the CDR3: TGTGCCAGCAGCTTAGGCACAGATACGCAGTATTTT. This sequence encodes CASSLGTDTQYF.

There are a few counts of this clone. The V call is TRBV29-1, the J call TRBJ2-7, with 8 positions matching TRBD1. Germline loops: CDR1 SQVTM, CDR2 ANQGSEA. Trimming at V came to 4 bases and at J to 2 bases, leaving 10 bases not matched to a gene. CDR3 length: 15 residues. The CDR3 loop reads CSVVGGQGLTYEQYF. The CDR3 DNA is TGCAGCGTTGTCGGAGGACAGGGTTTAACCTACGAGCAGTACTTC.

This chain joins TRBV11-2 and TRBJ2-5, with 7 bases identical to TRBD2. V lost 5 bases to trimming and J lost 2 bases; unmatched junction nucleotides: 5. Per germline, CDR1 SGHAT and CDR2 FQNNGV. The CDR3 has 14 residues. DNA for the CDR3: TGTGCCAGCAGCCCTCGGACTAGACAAGAGACCCAGTACTTC. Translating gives CASSPRTRQETQYF.

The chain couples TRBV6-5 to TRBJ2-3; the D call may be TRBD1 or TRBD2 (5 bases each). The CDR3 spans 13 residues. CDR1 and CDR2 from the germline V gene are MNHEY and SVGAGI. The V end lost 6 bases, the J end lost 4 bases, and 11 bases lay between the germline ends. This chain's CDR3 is CASSLGRPDTQYF. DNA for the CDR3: TGTGCCAGCAGCTTGGGACGTCCAGATACGCAGTATTTT.

The DNA for the CDR3 is TGTGCCAGCAGTGAAAAGGCTAGGGGCGAGCAGTTCTTC. Translation: CASSEKARGEQFF. V gene TRBV2 combines with J gene TRBJ2-1, with a weak D call TRBD1 (5 bases). Germline-derived CDR1 and CDR2 are SNHLY and FYNNEI. This CDR3 contains 13 residues. The V gene lost 2 bases and the J gene lost 10 bases, with 12 bases spanning the gap.

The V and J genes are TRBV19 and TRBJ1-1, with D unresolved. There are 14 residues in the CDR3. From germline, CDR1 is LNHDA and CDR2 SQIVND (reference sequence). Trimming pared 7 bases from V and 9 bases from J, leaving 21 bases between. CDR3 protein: CASTPGRIAHKAFF. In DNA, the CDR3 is TGTGCCAGTACCCCTGGGAGGATAGCTCATAAAGCTTTCTTT.

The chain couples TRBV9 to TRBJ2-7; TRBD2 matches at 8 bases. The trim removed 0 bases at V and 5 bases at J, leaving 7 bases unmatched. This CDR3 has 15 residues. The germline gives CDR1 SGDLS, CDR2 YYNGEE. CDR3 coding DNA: TGTGCCAGCAGCGTAGGAGCTAGCGGGCCTGACGAGCAGTACTTC. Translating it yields CASSVGASGPDEQYF.

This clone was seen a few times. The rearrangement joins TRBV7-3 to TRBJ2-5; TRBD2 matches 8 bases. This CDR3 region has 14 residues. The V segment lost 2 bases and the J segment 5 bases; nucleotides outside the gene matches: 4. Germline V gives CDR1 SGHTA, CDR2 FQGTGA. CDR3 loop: CASSLGGRTETQYF. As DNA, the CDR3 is TGTGCCAGCAGCTTAGGCGGGAGGACGGAGACCCAGTACTTC.

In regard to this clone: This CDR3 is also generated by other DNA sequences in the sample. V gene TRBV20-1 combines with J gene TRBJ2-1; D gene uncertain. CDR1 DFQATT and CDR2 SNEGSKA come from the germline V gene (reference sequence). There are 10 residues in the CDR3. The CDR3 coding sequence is TGCAGCCCGCGAGACGCGAGGCGTTTCTTC. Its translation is CSPRDARRFF.

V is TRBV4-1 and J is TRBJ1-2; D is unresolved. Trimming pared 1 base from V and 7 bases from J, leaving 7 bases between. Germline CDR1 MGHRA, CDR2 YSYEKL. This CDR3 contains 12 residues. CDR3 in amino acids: CASSQVTGGYTF. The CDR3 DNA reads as TGCGCCAGCAGCCAAGTTACGGGTGGCTACACCTTC.

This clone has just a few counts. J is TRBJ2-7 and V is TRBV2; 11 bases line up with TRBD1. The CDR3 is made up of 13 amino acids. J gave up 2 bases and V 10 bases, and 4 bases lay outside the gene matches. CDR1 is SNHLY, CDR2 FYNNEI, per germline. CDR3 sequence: CANAGQGAYEQYF. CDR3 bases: TGTGCCAACGCGGGACAGGGGGCCTACGAGCAGTACTTC.

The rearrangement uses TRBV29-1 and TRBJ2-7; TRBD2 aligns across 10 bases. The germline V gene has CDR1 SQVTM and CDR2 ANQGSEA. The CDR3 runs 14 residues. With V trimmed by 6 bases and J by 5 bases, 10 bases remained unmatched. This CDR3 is CSVALLAGAHEQYF. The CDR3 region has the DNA TGCAGCGTGGCCCTTCTAGCGGGAGCCCACGAGCAGTACTTC.

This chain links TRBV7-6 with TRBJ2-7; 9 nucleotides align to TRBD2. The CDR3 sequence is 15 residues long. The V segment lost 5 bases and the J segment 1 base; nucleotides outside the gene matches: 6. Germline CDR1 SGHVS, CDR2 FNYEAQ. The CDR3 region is CASSPLGLASYEQYF. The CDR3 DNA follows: TGTGCCAGCAGCCCTCTTGGACTAGCGTCCTACGAGCAGTACTTC.

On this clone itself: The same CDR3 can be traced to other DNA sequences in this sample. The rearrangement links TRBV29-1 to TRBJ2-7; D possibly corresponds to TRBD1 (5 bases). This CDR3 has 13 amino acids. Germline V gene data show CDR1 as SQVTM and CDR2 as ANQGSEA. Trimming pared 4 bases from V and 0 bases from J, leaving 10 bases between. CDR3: CSVGQRLSYEQYF. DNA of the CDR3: TGCAGCGTTGGACAGCGACTCTCCTACGAGCAGTACTTC.

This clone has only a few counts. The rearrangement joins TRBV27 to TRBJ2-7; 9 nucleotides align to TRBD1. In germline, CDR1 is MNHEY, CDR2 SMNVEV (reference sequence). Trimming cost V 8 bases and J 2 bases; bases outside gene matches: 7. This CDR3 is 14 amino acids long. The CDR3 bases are TGTGCCAGCCGACTCCGGGACAGGGCCTACGAGCAGTACTTC. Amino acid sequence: CASRLRDRAYEQYF.

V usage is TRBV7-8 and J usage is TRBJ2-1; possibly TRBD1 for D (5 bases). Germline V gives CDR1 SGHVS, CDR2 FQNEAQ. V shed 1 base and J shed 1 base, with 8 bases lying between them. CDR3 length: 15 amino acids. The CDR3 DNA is TGTGCCAGCAGCTTAGGACAGCCTTCCTACAATGAGCAGTTCTTC. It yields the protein CASSLGQPSYNEQFF.

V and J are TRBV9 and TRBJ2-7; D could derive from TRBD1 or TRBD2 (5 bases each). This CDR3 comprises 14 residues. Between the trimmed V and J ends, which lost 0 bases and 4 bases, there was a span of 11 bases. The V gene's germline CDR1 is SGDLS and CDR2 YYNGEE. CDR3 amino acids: CASSVDGTEYEQYF. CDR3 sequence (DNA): TGTGCCAGCAGCGTAGACGGGACGGAATACGAGCAGTACTTC.

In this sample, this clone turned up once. The DNA of the CDR3 is TGTGCCTGGAAGAGCTATGGCTACACCTTC. Its translation is CAWKSYGYTF. The chain combines TRBV30 with TRBJ1-2; no firm D call. Trimming took off 4 bases at V and 4 bases at J, with 4 bases between the two ends. Per the germline V gene, CDR1 is GTSNPN and CDR2 is SVGIG (reference sequence). This CDR3 comprises 10 residues.

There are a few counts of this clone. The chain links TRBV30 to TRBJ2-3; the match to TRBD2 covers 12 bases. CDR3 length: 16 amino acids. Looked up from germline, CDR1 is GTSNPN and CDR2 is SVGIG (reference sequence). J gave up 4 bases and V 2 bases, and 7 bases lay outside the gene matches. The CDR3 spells CAWSRRLAGDADTQYF. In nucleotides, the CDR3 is TGTGCCTGGAGTCGTAGACTAGCGGGAGACGCAGATACGCAGTATTTT.

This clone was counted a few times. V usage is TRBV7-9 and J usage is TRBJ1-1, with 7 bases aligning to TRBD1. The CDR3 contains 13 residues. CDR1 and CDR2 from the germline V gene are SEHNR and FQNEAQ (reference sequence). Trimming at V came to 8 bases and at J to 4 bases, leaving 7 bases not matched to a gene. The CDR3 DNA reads TGTGCCAGCGGAAGGGACAGACTCACTGAAGCTTTCTTT. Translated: CASGRDRLTEAFF. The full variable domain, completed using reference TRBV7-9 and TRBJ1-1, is DTGVSQNPRHKITKRGQNVTFRCDPISEHNRLYWYRQTLGQGPEFLTYFQNEAQLEKSRLLSDRFSAERPKGSFSTLEIQRTEQGDSAMYLCASGRDRLTEAFFGQGTRLTVV.

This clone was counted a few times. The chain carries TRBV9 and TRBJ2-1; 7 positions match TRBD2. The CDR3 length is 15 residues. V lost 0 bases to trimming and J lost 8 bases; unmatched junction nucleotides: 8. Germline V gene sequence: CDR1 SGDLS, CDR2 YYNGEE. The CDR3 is CASSVGSGREYEQFF. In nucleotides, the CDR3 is TGTGCCAGCAGCGTAGGGTCGGGGAGGGAGTATGAGCAGTTCTTC.

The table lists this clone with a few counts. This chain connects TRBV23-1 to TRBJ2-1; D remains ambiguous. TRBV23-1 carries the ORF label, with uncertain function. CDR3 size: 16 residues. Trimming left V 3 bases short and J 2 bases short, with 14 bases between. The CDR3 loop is CASSQVRVFPYNEQFF. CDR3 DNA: TGCGCCAGCAGTCAGGTCCGCGTCTTCCCCTACAATGAGCAGTTCTTC.

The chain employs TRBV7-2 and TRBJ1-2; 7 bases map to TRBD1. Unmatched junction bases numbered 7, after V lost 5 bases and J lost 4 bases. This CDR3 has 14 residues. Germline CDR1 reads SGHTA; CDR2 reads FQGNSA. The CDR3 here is CASSNRQGGYGYTF. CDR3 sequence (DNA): TGTGCCAGCAGCAACCGACAGGGCGGCTATGGCTACACCTTC.